One sample yielded the 18 T cell receptor beta chains listed below, sequenced in a study of blood T cell repertoires in COVID-19 (dated by TCRdb to 2018 to 2020). Library preparation was by the immunoSEQ multiplex PCR assay. What TCRdb holds here is the immuneACCESS table cut down to in-frame rearrangements. Part of the clones is not present; checked against another copy, under half of the missing clones reflect an unresolved V gene, and the others are unexplained. The sample yields roughly 250,000 clones; over 75% were counted once. Under 2.5% of the sample goes to the ten largest clones. Source material: peripheral blood. These receptors were collected from a woman in her forties who had recovered from COVID-19.

The chain combines TRBV19 with TRBJ2-2; a weak D match, TRBD2 (5 bases). V was clipped by 5 bases and J by 5 bases, with 18 bases between them. This CDR3 region has 16 residues. CDR1 is LNHDA, CDR2 SQIVND, per germline (reference sequence). The CDR3 DNA sequence: TGTGCCAGTAGTCCCCTCGGACGCCCGGGAACCGGGGAGCTGTTTTTT. Residues: CASSPLGRPGTGELFF.

This chain connects TRBV19 to TRBJ2-2, with 9 bases aligning to TRBD1. This CDR3 has 15 amino acids. The germline V gene has CDR1 LNHDA and CDR2 SQIVND (reference sequence). Unmatched junction bases numbered 7, after V lost 6 bases and J lost 5 bases. The CDR3 spells CASSLDRGWTGELFF. The DNA of the CDR3 is TGTGCCAGTAGCCTCGACAGGGGGTGGACCGGGGAGCTGTTTTTT.

The gene calls are TRBV3-1 (or the pseudogene TRBV3-2) and TRBJ2-2; possible D gene TRBD2, 5 bases. The CDR3 has 15 residues. In germline, CDR1 is LGHDT, CDR2 YNNKEL (reference sequence). V dropped 0 bases and J dropped 5 bases, with 10 bases sitting between them. The CDR3 DNA sequence: TGTGCCAGCAGCCAAGAACTAGGGCAGACCGGGGAGCTGTTTTTT. Its protein is CASSQELGQTGELFF.

The gene calls are TRBV5-1 and TRBJ2-4, with a tentative D call TRBD2 (5 bases). Trimming removed 3 bases at V and 2 bases at J, with 27 bases between. The CDR3 has 20 residues. Germline V gene sequence: CDR1 SGHRS, CDR2 YFSETQ. The CDR3 DNA sequence: TGCGCCAGCAGCTCCGGGCTGGAAAGCGGAGTGGGTCGGCCCAAAAACATTCAGTACTTC. Protein sequence: CASSSGLESGVGRPKNIQYF.

The chain couples TRBV10-3 to TRBJ2-7; weak D call: TRBD1 (5 bases). V lost 7 bases, J lost 2 bases, and 21 bases lay in between. The germline CDR1 and CDR2 sequences are ENHRY and SYGVKD. The CDR3 totals 16 residues. CDR3: CAITENHRMLTYEQYF. CDR3 coding DNA: TGTGCCATCACCGAAAACCACAGGATGTTGACCTACGAGCAGTACTTC.

The chain has TRBV9 and TRBJ2-7, with 8 bases lining up with TRBD1. Germline assignment: CDR1 SGDLS and CDR2 YYNGEE. This CDR3 contains 17 residues. The V gene end was trimmed by 0 bases and the J gene end by 7 bases; junction bases not matched to a gene: 15. CDR3 DNA: TGTGCCAGCAGCGTAGAGGTGTCGGCAGGGGGCTCGGGGGAGCAGTACTTC. Translating it yields CASSVEVSAGGSGEQYF.

This sequence joins TRBV4-2 and TRBJ2-1, with 9 bases identical to TRBD1. CDR1 and CDR2 (germline): LGHNA, YNFKEQ. The junction had 6 bases not matched to a gene; V was cut back by 1 base and J by 8 bases. This CDR3 is built from 15 residues. The CDR3 sequence: CASSQAGTGNYEQFF. The CDR3 DNA sequence: TGTGCCAGCAGCCAAGCCGGGACAGGGAATTATGAGCAGTTCTTC.

The rearrangement joins TRBV6-5 to TRBJ1-3; no clear D. Germline lookup yields CDR1 MNHEY and CDR2 SVGAGI. V lost 6 bases to trimming and J lost 6 bases, with 18 bases between them. This CDR3 has 15 residues. CDR3 sequence: CASRVTGGPQNTIYF. The CDR3 coding sequence is TGTGCCAGCAGGGTCACTGGAGGGCCCCAAAACACCATATATTTT.

V gene TRBV3-1 (or the pseudogene TRBV3-2) combines with J gene TRBJ2-5; TRBD2 aligns across 14 bases. V trimming: 4 bases; J trimming: 1 base; junction bases outside the gene matches: 8. The CDR3 is 18 amino acids. The V gene's germline CDR1 is LGHDT and CDR2 YNNKEL (reference sequence). CDR3 bases: TGTGCCAGCAGCCCGGGGCCGACTAGCGGGAGGGCCCAAGAGACCCAGTACTTC. This codes for CASSPGPTSGRAQETQYF.

The chain recombines TRBV4-3 with TRBJ2-1; TRBD2 aligns across 7 bases. CDR1 and CDR2 from the germline V gene are LGHNA and YSLEER. This CDR3 is 16 amino acids long. Trimming took 4 bases from V and 6 from J; bases not matched to a gene: 12. The CDR3 nucleotides read TGCGCCAGCAGCCCCCACGGACTAGATCGGCGCAATGAGCAGTTCTTC. It is translated as CASSPHGLDRRNEQFF.

This chain links TRBV28 with TRBJ2-5; D not certain. Trimming removed 6 bases from V and 4 bases from J, with 18 bases in between. This CDR3 has 15 residues. CDR1 and CDR2 from the germline V gene are MDHEN and SYDVKM. CDR3 region: CASSPARIPRETQYF. The CDR3 DNA is TGTGCCAGCAGCCCCGCTAGGATACCCAGAGAGACCCAGTACTTC.

The gene calls are TRBV19 and TRBJ1-5; D is ambiguous. The CDR3 spans 15 residues. V was cut by 1 base and J by 0 bases, with 7 bases left in between. CDR1 and CDR2 from the germline V gene are LNHDA and SQIVND (reference sequence). The chain's CDR3 is CASSIGHNSNQPQHF. The CDR3 DNA is TGTGCCAGTAGTATAGGGCACAATAGCAATCAGCCCCAGCATTTT.

The chain joins TRBV19 to TRBJ1-1, with 9 bases matching TRBD1. Germline loops: CDR1 LNHDA, CDR2 SQIVND (reference sequence). This CDR3 has 18 residues. V trimming: 5 bases; J trimming: 3 bases; junction bases outside the gene matches: 16. CDR3 in DNA: TGTGCCAGTAGTCCTCGTACAGGGGGCGCATTAGGTGACACTGAAGCTTTCTTT. This translates into CASSPRTGGALGDTEAFF.

The chain combines TRBV11-3 with TRBJ2-1, with 15 nucleotides matching TRBD2. This CDR3 contains 19 residues. The trim removed 2 bases at V and 0 bases at J, leaving 5 bases unmatched. The germline V gene has CDR1 SGHNT and CDR2 YENEEA. CDR3 sequence (DNA): TGTGCCAGCAGCTTATGGAGGACTAGCGGGAGGGCCTCCTACAATGAGCAGTTCTTC. As protein: CASSLWRTSGRASYNEQFF.

The chain carries TRBV7-6 and TRBJ1-6, with a weak D call TRBD1 (5 bases). V shed 8 bases and J shed 7 bases, with 12 bases lying between them. The CDR3 contains 13 residues. Per germline, CDR1 SGHVS and CDR2 FNYEAQ. DNA of the CDR3: TGTGCCAGCGGCGGGGGTCGGAATTCACCCCTCCACTTT. Translating it yields CASGGGRNSPLHF.

Concerning this clone itself: The same CDR3 also results from other DNA sequences found in this sample. The chain links TRBV7-2 to TRBJ2-7; D gene unclear. There are 14 residues in the CDR3. Trimming left V 1 base short and J 0 bases short, with 7 bases between. In germline, CDR1 is SGHTA, CDR2 FQGNSA. CDR3 region: CASSLEFSSYEQYF. The CDR3 DNA is TGTGCCAGCAGCTTAGAGTTTAGCTCCTACGAGCAGTACTTC.

The rearrangement links TRBV7-9 to TRBJ1-5; 8 bases fit TRBD1. V lost 0 bases and J lost 7; bases outside the gene matches: 8. This CDR3 comprises 16 residues. The V gene's germline CDR1 is SEHNR and CDR2 FQNEAQ (reference sequence). The CDR3 loop is CASSLAAGQEDQPQHF. In nucleotides, the CDR3 is TGTGCCAGCAGCTTAGCGGCGGGACAGGAGGACCAGCCCCAGCATTTT.

This chain joins TRBV7-8 and TRBJ1-5, with D perhaps matching TRBD1 (5 bases). The germline V gene encodes CDR1 SGHVS and CDR2 FQNEAQ. Trimming left V 8 bases short and J 1 base short, with 15 bases between. The CDR3 has 15 residues. The CDR3 bases are TGTGCCAGCGCGTCTGGGGCTCTAAGCAATCAGCCCCAGCATTTT. Translation: CASASGALSNQPQHF.